A single T cell receptor (beta chain) is shown here with its context. The target antigen is unknown. V shed 3 bases, J shed 4 bases, and the junction held 10 bases outside the gene matches. In germline, CDR1 is SGDLS, CDR2 YYNGEE. This CDR3 comprises 17 residues. The entirety of the isolated RNA underwent reverse transcription, so expressed TCRB transcripts were sequenced. This table comes from immunoSEQ multiplex PCR, and its TCRdb copy is limited to in-frame clones, with some not included. This table has about 160,000 clones, approximately 7.9% appearing once. The data were taken from a study of beta chain features in type 1 diabetes. Findings of the study overall: Moderate but significant shortening of TCRB CDR3s was recorded in all four CD4+ subsets from Type 1 diabetes patients.

One heparinised blood draw, averaging about 120 mL, came from each donor. Sequencing used central memory CD4+ T cells from blood. The V gene is TRBV9, the J gene TRBJ2-1; 10 nucleotides agree with TRBD2. The sequence was collected from a man between 18 and 35 years old with type 1 diabetes. DNA for the CDR3: TGTGCCAGCAGCGCCTCCCTAAGTAGCGGGAGGTACAATGAGCAGTTCTTC. Protein: CASSASLSSGRYNEQFF.